What follows are 15 T cell receptor beta chains derived from one specimen sequenced in a study of siplizumab effects on memory and regulatory T cells. Libraries were prepared by immunoSEQ multiplex PCR; TCRdb keeps only in-frame clonotypes and omits some of them. Counted here are tens of thousands of clones, 91% occurring once; the ten biggest clones make up 25% to 35%. The sample comprised CD8+ T cells sorted from blood. Every receptor here comes from a human donor in good health.

The chain's CDR3 is CASSLDETTGEQYF. The CDR3 DNA reads as TGTGCCAGCAGCTTAGATGAGACGACTGGCGAGCAGTACTTC. The gene calls are TRBV7-9 and TRBJ2-7; D uncertain. Germline V gene lookup returns CDR1 SEHNR and CDR2 FQNEAQ (reference sequence). V lost 1 base and J 6 bases, leaving 13 bases between the germline ends. This CDR3 contains 14 residues.

The V and J genes are TRBV29-1 and TRBJ2-7; D is unresolved. The CDR3 loop spans 12 amino acids. Trimming cost V 0 bases and J 4 bases, with 7 bases left between them. The germline V gene encodes CDR1 SQVTM and CDR2 ANQGSEA. DNA for the CDR3: TGCAGCGTTGAAGACCCCAAATACGAGCAGTACTTC. This translates into CSVEDPKYEQYF.

V is TRBV19 and J is TRBJ2-1; 11 nucleotides match TRBD2. Losses at the gene ends were 4 bases for V and 8 bases for J; bases not matched to a gene: 10. Germline CDR1 and CDR2: LNHDA and SQIVND (reference sequence). The CDR3 totals 16 residues. The CDR3 sequence is CASSNLAGGNSDEQFF. The CDR3 coding sequence is TGTGCCAGTAGTAACTTAGCGGGGGGGAACTCCGATGAGCAGTTCTTC.

The chain links TRBV4-1 to TRBJ1-2; maybe TRBD1 (5 bases). Germline-derived CDR1 and CDR2 are MGHRA and YSYEKL. The CDR3 extends over 16 amino acids. V was pared by 4 bases and J by 4 bases, with 19 bases between. The DNA of the CDR3 is TGCGCCAGCAGCCCGCGAGAAGGGGTCCAAGGCTATGGCTACACCTTC. It encodes CASSPREGVQGYGYTF.

The gene calls are TRBV28 and TRBJ2-1; D is unresolved. Germline V gene data show CDR1 as MDHEN and CDR2 as SYDVKM. V lost 6 bases, J lost 8 bases, and 14 bases lay in between. The CDR3 consists of 13 residues. This CDR3 is CASRTLMQYEQFF. CDR3 bases: TGTGCCAGCAGAACTTTGATGCAGTATGAGCAGTTCTTC.

This clone was recorded a few times. This chain connects TRBV6-6 to TRBJ1-1; no firm D call. The germline V and J ends were trimmed by 6 bases and 2 bases, with 4 bases remaining between them. Germline V lookup: CDR1 MNHNY, CDR2 SVGAGI (reference sequence). The CDR3 sequence is 11 residues long. The CDR3 sequence is CASSSNTEAFF. CDR3 DNA: TGTGCCAGCAGCTCAAACACTGAAGCTTTCTTT.

The CDR3 is CASSPGTSGGDTQYF. CDR3 in DNA: TGTGCCAGCAGTCCCGGGACTAGCGGGGGCGATACGCAGTATTTT. The J gene is TRBJ2-3, the V gene TRBV27, with 14 bases that match TRBD2. Germline values: CDR1 MNHEY, CDR2 SMNVEV (reference sequence). The CDR3 has 15 amino acids. Trimming cost V 5 bases and J 6 bases; bases outside gene matches: 4.

This clone has a single count. This chain connects TRBV6-1 to TRBJ2-7; D perhaps matches TRBD1 (5 bases). Germline assignment: CDR1 MNHNS and CDR2 SASEGT. The V and J ends lost 10 bases and 3 bases respectively, with 16 bases between them. The CDR3 has 13 amino acids. The CDR3 DNA reads TGTGCCACCTTCAGGTTAGGGGACTACGAGCAGTACTTC. Translation gives CATFRLGDYEQYF.

The chain joins TRBV7-6 to TRBJ2-1; possible D gene TRBD2, 5 bases. Trimming cost V 0 bases and J 6 bases, with 15 bases left between them. Germline CDR1 reads SGHVS; CDR2 reads FNYEAQ. The CDR3 runs to 16 residues. The CDR3 bases are TGTGCCAGCAGCTTAGCGGAGGCCGGATGGCGCAATGAGCAGTTCTTC. Its protein product is CASSLAEAGWRNEQFF.

V gene TRBV18 combines with J gene TRBJ2-1, with 7 bases fitting TRBD1. With V trimmed by 5 bases and J by 5 bases, 9 bases remained unmatched. The germline V gene encodes CDR1 KGHSH and CDR2 LQKENI. The CDR3 is made up of 15 amino acids. This chain's CDR3 is CASSSLGTDNNEQFF. The CDR3 coding sequence is TGTGCCAGCTCATCCTTAGGGACAGACAACAATGAGCAGTTCTTC.

This chain joins TRBV27 and TRBJ1-2, with 7 bases fitting TRBD1. V lost 3 bases, J lost 3 bases, and 4 bases stayed unmatched. This CDR3 contains 14 residues. Germline CDR1 MNHEY, CDR2 SMNVEV (reference sequence). CDR3 amino acids: CASSFLDRDYGYTF. The CDR3 coding sequence is TGTGCCAGCAGTTTCCTTGACAGGGACTATGGCTACACCTTC.

The V gene is TRBV7-9, the J gene TRBJ2-3; 7 nucleotides align to TRBD2. Germline lookup yields CDR1 SEHNR and CDR2 FQNEAQ (reference sequence). The CDR3 extends over 15 amino acids. The J segment lost 4 bases and the V segment lost 5 bases, leaving 9 bases of the junction unmatched. The CDR3 coding sequence is TGTGCCAGCAGCCCCCCGGGGGGTTTGGCAGATACGCAGTATTTT. Translation gives CASSPPGGLADTQYF.

The gene calls are TRBV5-6 and TRBJ2-1, with D perhaps matching TRBD2 (5 bases). CDR3 size: 15 residues. V lost 1 base and J 2 bases, leaving 10 bases between the germline ends. The V gene's germline CDR1 is SGHDT and CDR2 YYEEEE. The CDR3 here is CASSLWRVPYNEQFF. As DNA, the CDR3 is TGTGCCAGCAGCTTGTGGCGGGTCCCCTACAATGAGCAGTTCTTC.

The chain combines TRBV5-1 with TRBJ2-2, with D possibly called TRBD1 or TRBD2 (5 bases each). This CDR3 region has 17 residues. V lost 0 bases and J 4 bases, leaving 16 bases between the germline ends. The germline V gene has CDR1 SGHRS and CDR2 YFSETQ. The CDR3 DNA is TGCGCCAGCAGCTTGGAGTGGCAGGGAGTAGGCACCGGGGAGCTGTTTTTT. Translating gives CASSLEWQGVGTGELFF. Variable domain in full (rest from reference TRBV5-1 and TRBJ2-2): KAGVTQTPRYLIKTRGQQVTLSCSPISGHRSVSWYQQTPGQGLQFLFEYFSETQRNKGNFPGRFSGRQFSNSRSEMNVSTLELGDSALYLCASSLEWQGVGTGELFFGEGSRLTVL.

The DNA of the CDR3 is TGTGCCAGCAGTAACCTCACCCCAAAAGGAAACACCATATATTTT. Encoded protein: CASSNLTPKGNTIYF. The chain has TRBV6-5 and TRBJ1-3; no clear D. Trimming removed 5 bases from V and 4 bases from J, with 15 bases in between. Germline CDR1 reads MNHEY; CDR2 reads SVGAGI. This CDR3 region has 15 residues.